The following is a TCR beta chain sequence with its context. As yet, its antigen is unknown. Template switching added a universal primer site; cDNA carried unique molecular identifiers. Using its own MiXCR run on the 5' RACE reads, TCRdb lists one record per CDR3 protein. The sample lists some 730,000 distinct CDR3 sequences, around a sixth seen once, with under 15% in the top ten. The sample comes from a study of identical twins. Findings and limits, study-wide: Models underestimated out-of-frame TCR alpha sharing in monozygotic twins.

Germline CDR1 and CDR2: DFQATT and SNEGSKA (reference sequence). V shed 4 bases and J 2 bases; nucleotides not matched to a gene: 5. The CDR3 is 14 residues long. The sample also formed part of further work on T cells expressing NK-cell markers. Per that study: It was from sorted CD3+CD56+NKG2C+, CD3+CD56+NKG2C- and CD3+CD56-NKG2C+ T cells that TCR beta repertoires came. The eight sequenced donors comprised seven who were HCMV-seropositive and one who was seronegative.

Sequencing used PBMCs. The chain links TRBV20-1 to TRBJ2-3; 8 bases fit TRBD1. The sequence derives from a woman under 30 in good health. The CDR3, as DNA: TGCAGTGCTACCGGGACAGGAACCACAGATACGCAGTATTTT. Encoded protein: CSATGTGTTDTQYF.